Below, one T cell receptor (delta chain) is given with its context. Relative to its sample, this clone is medium-sized (0.01 to 0.1%). Its antigen specificity is not known. No per-base quality is available; no much larger clone lies one base away. Library preparation was by RT-PCR. Data came from an Illumina MiSeq. TCRdb reran clone calling on the public reads with CATT; rows sharing one DNA sequence were then combined. This sample has roughly 10,000 delta-chain clones in its table, and about 38% of those were observed once. The ten biggest clones cover under 3% of the sample. The data originate from a study of gamma-delta T cells after stem cell transplantation (dated by TCRdb to 2016 to 2017). CDR1 GEAIGNYY and CDR2 EKD were looked up in the germline V gene. There are 16 amino acids in the CDR3, from cysteine to phenylalanine inclusive. Only CDR3 DNA is held: 48 bases, read in frame from base 1. V loses 0 bases at its end and J loses 0 bases; junction bases beyond the gene matches: 3.

The chain employs TRDV2 and TRDJ1; TRDD3 aligns with 10 central bases. Sequences were obtained from gamma-delta T cells. This TCR derives from a human donor. It is not recorded whose cells these are; they may come from a transplant donor. The CDR3 region reads CACDTGGYAYTDKLIF. In nucleotide form, the sequence is TGTGCCTGTGACACCGGGGGATACGCTTACACCGATAAACTCATCTTT.